These 12 T cell receptor beta chains share one sample of origin, sequenced in a study of response to subunit inactivated influenza vaccine. One entry per CDR3 protein, called by TCRdb with MiXCR from the RT-PCR reads. The sample has some 540,000 distinct CDR3 sequences, under 25% seen once. This same sample was also taken into another study, of T cells expressing NK-cell markers. In that study: Making the TCR beta cDNA relied on 5'RACE template switching with UMIs.

This material consisted of CD4+ T cells sorted from PBMCs, taken 11 to 12 days after vaccination. The receptors originated from a man in his forties or fifties who received an inactivated influenza vaccine.

This rearrangement joins TRBV4-1 to TRBJ1-5; D uncertain. In germline, CDR1 is MGHRA, CDR2 YSYEKL. This CDR3 has 16 amino acids. V was pared by 1 base and J by 1 base, with 11 bases between. CDR3 DNA sequence: TGCGCCAGCAGCCAAGTTGAGGGAAGGAGCAATCAGCCCCAGCATTTT. Amino acids: CASSQVEGRSNQPQHF.

V gene TRBV2 combines with J gene TRBJ2-3; D gene uncertain. From germline, CDR1 is SNHLY and CDR2 FYNNEI. Deletions cut 7 bases from V and 2 bases from J, with 13 bases between. This CDR3 has 14 amino acids. The CDR3 sequence: CASNSRFFTDTQYF. In DNA, the CDR3 is TGTGCCAGCAATTCCAGGTTCTTCACAGATACGCAGTATTTT.

The count of this clonotype is one. V usage is TRBV6-2 or TRBV6-3 and J usage is TRBJ2-3; 12 bases align to TRBD2. Germline V gives CDR1 MNHEY, CDR2 SVGEGT. The CDR3 is 17 amino acids. V lost 6 bases and J lost 2; bases outside the gene matches: 9. In DNA, the CDR3 is TGTGCCAGCAGACCTTTCCGGACTAGCGGGGTCACAGATACGCAGTATTTT. It codes for CASRPFRTSGVTDTQYF.

The genes are TRBV11-2 and TRBJ1-5; a possible D gene is TRBD1 (5 bases). V gave up 5 bases and J gave up 0 bases, with 20 bases separating them. This CDR3 comprises 18 residues. Germline V CDR1 and CDR2: SGHAT, FQNNGV. In DNA form, the CDR3 reads TGTGCCAGCAGCGGAGGGTGGGGGACCGTGGTTAGCAATCAGCCCCAGCATTTT. The encoded protein is CASSGGWGTVVSNQPQHF.

The CDR3 nucleotides are TGTGCCAGCAGTTTTCTAGCGGGAGGAGGTGAGCAGTTCTTC. It is translated as CASSFLAGGGEQFF. This chain links TRBV27 with TRBJ2-1, with 11 bases that match TRBD2. The CDR3 runs to 14 residues. With V trimmed by 3 bases and J by 9 bases, 4 bases remained unmatched. Germline lookup yields CDR1 MNHEY and CDR2 SMNVEV (reference sequence).

This clonotype was seen a few times. The genes are TRBV24-1 and TRBJ2-7, with D unclear. Trimming removed 4 bases at V and 6 bases at J, with 12 bases between. The CDR3 extends over 13 amino acids. Germline CDR1 KGHDR, CDR2 SFDVKD. The CDR3 sequence is CATSDLWGGEQYF. DNA for the CDR3: TGTGCCACCAGTGACTTATGGGGTGGCGAGCAGTACTTC.

This clonotype was recorded a few times. J is TRBJ2-5 and V is TRBV2; D is possibly TRBD2 (6 bases). V was cut by 6 bases and J by 5 bases, with 10 bases left in between. The CDR3 runs to 12 residues. The V gene's germline CDR1 is SNHLY and CDR2 FYNNEI. CDR3 coding DNA: TGTGCCAGCAGAGACGGAGGGGAGACCCAGTACTTC. Translation: CASRDGGETQYF.

The rearrangement links TRBV9 to TRBJ2-1; TRBD2 matches 9 bases. The CDR3 totals 17 residues. Germline V gene lookup returns CDR1 SGDLS and CDR2 YYNGEE. The junction had 14 bases not matched to a gene; V was cut back by 0 bases and J by 10 bases. This CDR3 reads CASSVDPRREGREEQFF. The CDR3 DNA is TGTGCCAGCAGCGTAGATCCGCGGCGGGAGGGCCGTGAGGAGCAGTTCTTC. Supplemented by reference TRBV9 and TRBJ2-1, the full variable domain reads DSGVTQTPKHLITATGQRVTLRCSPRSGDLSVYWYQQSLDQGLQFLIQYYNGEERAKGNILERFSAQQFPDLHSELNLSSLELGDSALYFCASSVDPRREGREEQFFGPGTRLTVL.

This clonotype was seen a handful of times. The CDR3 sequence: CASSLPSGSGGNEQFF. Written as DNA, the CDR3 is TGTGCCAGCAGCCTCCCGAGCGGGAGCGGGGGCAATGAGCAGTTCTTC. The V gene is TRBV11-1, the J gene TRBJ2-1, with TRBD2 matching over 8 bases. The ends lost 5 bases at V and 6 bases at J; junction bases unmatched: 12. Looked up from germline, CDR1 is SGHAT and CDR2 is FQDESV (reference sequence). The CDR3 is 16 residues long.

The chain recombines TRBV7-2 with TRBJ2-6; D is ambiguous. Germline CDR1 reads SGHTA; CDR2 reads FQGNSA. The CDR3 length is 16 residues. Trimming pared 1 base from V and 1 base from J, leaving 8 bases between. The CDR3 sequence is CASSLDASSGANVLTF. The CDR3 bases are TGTGCCAGCAGCTTAGATGCGTCTTCTGGGGCCAACGTCCTGACTTTC. The full variable domain, with the rest looked up from reference TRBV7-2 and TRBJ2-6, is GAGVSQSPSNKVTEKGKDVELRCDPISGHTALYWYRQSLGQGLEFLIYFQGNSAPDKSGLPSDRFSAERTGGSVSTLTIQRTQQEDSAVYLCASSLDASSGANVLTFGAGSRLTVL.

This clonotype turned up a few times. The chain links TRBV12-3 or TRBV12-4 to TRBJ2-5; D call uncertain. The CDR3 loop spans 14 amino acids. V lost 6 bases and J 2 bases, leaving 13 bases between the germline ends. This chain's CDR3 is CASSPFRSQETQYF. In nucleotides, the CDR3 is TGTGCCAGCAGCCCATTCAGGAGTCAAGAGACCCAGTACTTC.

This clonotype occurred a few times. This sequence joins TRBV11-1 and TRBJ2-3, with D perhaps TRBD2 (6 bases). The germline V gene has CDR1 SGHAT and CDR2 FQDESV (reference sequence). The length of the CDR3 is 16 residues. Trimming shortened V by 4 bases and J by 1 base, and 15 bases separated the two germline ends. The CDR3 loop reads CASSSDLASGTDTQYF. In DNA form, the CDR3 reads TGTGCCAGCAGCTCCGACCTAGCGTCCGGCACAGATACGCAGTATTTT. Using reference TRBV11-1 and TRBJ2-3 for the parts outside the CDR3, the full variable domain is EAEVAQSPRYKITEKSQAVAFWCDPISGHATLYWYRQILGQGPELLVQFQDESVVDDSQLPKDRFSAERLKGVDSTLKIQPAELGDSAMYLCASSSDLASGTDTQYFGPGTRLTVL.